This TCR beta chain was recorded in a study of OX40 agonist ivuxolimab in advanced cancers. Only in-frame clones appear in the TCRdb table, and some are missing; sequencing was by immunoSEQ multiplex PCR. The sample has 150,000 to 190,000 clones; roughly 94% are singletons. The sequence was collected from an adult with an advanced solid tumor such as melanoma, head and neck, liver or kidney cancer. This specimen consisted of CD4+ or CD8+ T cells sorted from blood, obtained in a trial of the OX40 agonist ivuxolimab.

The CDR3 region is CASREPSSYNEQFF. The DNA for the CDR3 is TGTGCCAGTAGGGAACCAAGCTCCTACAATGAGCAGTTCTTC. This chain uses TRBV6-5 with TRBJ2-1, with D unclear. CDR3 length: 14 amino acids. CDR1 and CDR2 from the germline V gene are MNHEY and SVGAGI. Trimming pared 9 bases from V and 0 bases from J, leaving 12 bases between.